One sample yielded the 11 T cell receptor beta chains listed below, sequenced in a study of blood T cell repertoires in COVID-19 (dated by TCRdb to 2019 to 2021). Library construction relied on the immunoSEQ multiplex PCR assay. TCRdb re-hosts the immuneACCESS table, in-frame sequences only. Its copies lack some clones; in the studies checked, an unresolved V gene accounts for under half of them, and the cause for the rest is not known. The sample profile shows 350,000 to 450,000 clones; 88% of them were found once. 1.4% of the sample is held by the ten biggest clonotypes. Sequencing was done on a sample of PBMCs or T cells enriched from blood (not recorded which). The receptors here all came from a woman aged 18-29 years who had been exposed to COVID-19.

The genes are TRBV28 and TRBJ2-5; tentatively, D is TRBD1 (5 bases). V was shortened by 6 bases and J by 5 bases, with 16 bases between the two germline ends. The CDR3 contains 14 residues. CDR1 and CDR2 from the germline V gene are MDHEN and SYDVKM. The chain's CDR3 is CASSLDSIGETQYF. The CDR3 DNA reads TGTGCCAGCAGCCTCGACAGCATAGGGGAGACCCAGTACTTC.

V usage is TRBV7-9 and J usage is TRBJ1-1, with TRBD1 identical over 7 bases. From germline, CDR1 is SEHNR and CDR2 FQNEAQ (reference sequence). The CDR3 is made up of 15 amino acids. The V gene end was trimmed by 1 base and the J gene end by 1 base; junction bases not matched to a gene: 3. CDR3 in amino acids: CASSLGGTANTEAFF. CDR3 bases: TGTGCCAGCAGCTTAGGAGGGACAGCGAACACTGAAGCTTTCTTT.

This clone came up many times. The chain couples TRBV27 to TRBJ2-4, with TRBD1 matching 8 bases. Unmatched junction bases numbered 5, after V lost 6 bases and J lost 7 bases. This CDR3 contains 13 residues. Germline V lookup: CDR1 MNHEY, CDR2 SMNVEV (reference sequence). The CDR3 coding sequence is TGTGCCAGCAGGACAGGGGCTACGAACATTCAGTACTTC. It is translated as CASRTGATNIQYF.

The genes are TRBV9 and TRBJ2-7; 8 nucleotides align to TRBD2. Germline V CDR1 and CDR2: SGDLS, YYNGEE. The CDR3 length is 14 residues. V was clipped by 4 bases and J by 3 bases; unmatched bases: 6. The CDR3 protein is CASSPGLGLYEQYF. CDR3 sequence (DNA): TGTGCCAGCAGCCCGGGACTAGGACTCTACGAGCAGTACTTC.

J is TRBJ2-1 and V is TRBV19, with 8 bases fitting TRBD1. This CDR3 is built from 17 residues. Germline V lookup: CDR1 LNHDA, CDR2 SQIVND (reference sequence). Trimming took 3 bases from V and 3 from J; bases not matched to a gene: 10. CDR3 nucleotides: TGTGCCAGTAGTATCTTTTGGGCGACAGGGGACTACAATGAGCAGTTCTTC. This gives the protein CASSIFWATGDYNEQFF.

V is TRBV4-3 and J is TRBJ2-7, with 9 bases aligning to TRBD1. Germline assignment: CDR1 LGHNA and CDR2 YSLEER. This CDR3 contains 17 residues. V shed 1 base, J shed 2 bases, and the junction held 9 bases outside the gene matches. The CDR3 here is CASSQGQTGGLPYEQYF. The CDR3, as DNA: TGCGCCAGCAGCCAAGGACAAACAGGGGGCCTACCCTACGAGCAGTACTTC.

V usage is TRBV5-1 and J usage is TRBJ1-4; TRBD1 agrees at 8 bases. The germline CDR1 and CDR2 sequences are SGHRS and YFSETQ. V lost 3 bases and J lost 3; bases outside the gene matches: 4. The CDR3 spans 15 residues. DNA for the CDR3: TGCGCCAGCAGCTGGTCGGACAGGGCTAATGAAAAACTGTTTTTT. Its translation: CASSWSDRANEKLFF.

V usage is TRBV7-3 and J usage is TRBJ2-3; D is perhaps TRBD1 (7 bases). The germline gives CDR1 SGHTA, CDR2 FQGTGA. There are 13 residues in the CDR3. With 4 bases removed from V and 8 bases from J, the gap between germline ends came to 13 bases. CDR3 amino acids: CASSSQGGGTQYF. CDR3 bases: TGTGCCAGCAGCTCCCAGGGGGGTGGTACGCAGTATTTT.

The chain recombines TRBV28 with TRBJ2-1; perhaps TRBD1 as D (7 bases). Germline CDR1 MDHEN, CDR2 SYDVKM. V shed 1 base and J shed 5 bases, with 15 bases lying between them. This CDR3 has 16 residues. In DNA, the CDR3 is TGTGCCAGCAGTTTATTCCCCGACAGGGAGGACAATGAGCAGTTCTTC. Protein sequence: CASSLFPDREDNEQFF.

The DNA for the CDR3 is TGCAGTGCTAGTCCTAGCGGGACCCCAATACGGCAGCAGTACTTC. The encoded protein is CSASPSGTPIRQQYF. The chain links TRBV20-1 to TRBJ2-7; 9 bases map to TRBD2. This CDR3 is 15 amino acids long. The ends lost 3 bases at V and 8 bases at J; junction bases unmatched: 14. Germline CDR1 is DFQATT and CDR2 is SNEGSKA (reference sequence).

V gene TRBV25-1 combines with J gene TRBJ2-1; D is uncertain. This CDR3 contains 13 residues. CDR1 is MGHDK and CDR2 is SYGVNS in the germline V gene. V dropped 3 bases and J dropped 3 bases, with 6 bases sitting between them. CDR3 DNA: TGTGCCAGCAGTGACAGTTACTACAATGAGCAGTTCTTC. It translates to CASSDSYYNEQFF.